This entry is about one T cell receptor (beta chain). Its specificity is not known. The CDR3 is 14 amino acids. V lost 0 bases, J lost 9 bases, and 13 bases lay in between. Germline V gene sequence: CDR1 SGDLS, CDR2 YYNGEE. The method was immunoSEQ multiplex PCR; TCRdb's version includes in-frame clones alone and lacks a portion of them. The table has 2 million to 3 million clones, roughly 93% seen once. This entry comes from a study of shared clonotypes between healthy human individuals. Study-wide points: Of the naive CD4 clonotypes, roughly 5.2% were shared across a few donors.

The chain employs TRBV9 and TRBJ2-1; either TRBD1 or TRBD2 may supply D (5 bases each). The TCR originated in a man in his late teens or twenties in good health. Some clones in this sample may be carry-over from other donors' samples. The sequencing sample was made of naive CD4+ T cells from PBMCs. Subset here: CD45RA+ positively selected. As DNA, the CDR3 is TGTGCCAGCAGCGTAGTCGGGGCCCAGGGTGAGCAGTTCTTC. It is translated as CASSVVGAQGEQFF.